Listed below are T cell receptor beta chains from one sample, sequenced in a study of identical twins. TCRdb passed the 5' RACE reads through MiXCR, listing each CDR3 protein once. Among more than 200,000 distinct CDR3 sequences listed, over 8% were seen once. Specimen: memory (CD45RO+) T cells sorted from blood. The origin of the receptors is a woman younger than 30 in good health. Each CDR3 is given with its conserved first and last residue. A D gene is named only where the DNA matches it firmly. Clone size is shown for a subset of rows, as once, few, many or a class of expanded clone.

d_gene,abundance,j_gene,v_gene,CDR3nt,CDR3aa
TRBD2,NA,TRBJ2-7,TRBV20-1,TGCAGTGCTAAGCGGGGGGGCCCTAACGAGCAGTACTTC,CSAKRGGPNEQYF
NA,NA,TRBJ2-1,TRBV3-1,TGTGCCTCCTGCAAGGGGGGACCTTGGACTAGCTCCTACAATGAGCAGTTCTTC,CASCKGGPWTSSYNEQFF
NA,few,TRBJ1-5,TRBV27,TGTGCCAGCAGCCCCTTTTCCAGCAATCAGCCCCAGCATTTT,CASSPFSSNQPQHF
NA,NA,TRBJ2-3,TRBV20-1,TGCAGTGCTATCGGAGGGCAAGGGGATACGCAGTATTTT,CSAIGGQGDTQYF
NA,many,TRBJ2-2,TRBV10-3,TGTGCCGCAAAACGGGGCACCGGGGAGCTGTTTTTT,CAAKRGTGELFF
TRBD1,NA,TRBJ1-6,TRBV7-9,TGTGCCAGCAGCTCCGGACAGGGGACTTCACCCCTCCACTTT,CASSSGQGTSPLHF
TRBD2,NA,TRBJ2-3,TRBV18,TGTGCCAGCTCACCCTCCGGGACTAGCAAAGATACGCAGTATTTT,CASSPSGTSKDTQYF
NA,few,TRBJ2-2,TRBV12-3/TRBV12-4,TGTGCCAGCAGTTTAGCGAGGCCAGGGCGGACCGGGGAGCTGTTTTTT,CASSLARPGRTGELFF
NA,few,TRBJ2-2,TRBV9,TGTGCCAGCAGCGTAGTGTCGGGAGCGGACGGGGAGCTGTTTTTT,CASSVVSGADGELFF
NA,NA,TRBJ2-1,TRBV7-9,TGTGCCAGCAGCCCACGAGGCAGCCCATACAATGAGCAGTTCTTC,CASSPRGSPYNEQFF
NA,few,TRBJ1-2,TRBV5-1,TGCGCCAGCACAATAAAGGGCATCGGAGGCTACACCTTC,CASTIKGIGGYTF
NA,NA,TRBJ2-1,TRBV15,TGTGCCACCAGCAGAGCGGGGCTCTACAATGAGCAGTTCTTC,CATSRAGLYNEQFF
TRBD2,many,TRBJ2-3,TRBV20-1,TGCAGTGCAGTAGGGACTAGCGGGAGGACGGATACGCAGTATTTT,CSAVGTSGRTDTQYF
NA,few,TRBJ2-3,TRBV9,TGTGCCAGCAGCAGGAGGGAGATTACAGATACGCAGTATTTT,CASSRREITDTQYF
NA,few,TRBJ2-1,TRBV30,TGTGCCTGGAGTGTTTACGGGCCCCACAATGAGCAGTTCTTC,CAWSVYGPHNEQFF
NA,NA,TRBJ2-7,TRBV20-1,TGCAGTGCCAAGAGTCCTCAGAGCTCCTACGAGCAGTACTTC,CSAKSPQSSYEQYF
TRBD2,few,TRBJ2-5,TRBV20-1,TGCAGTGCTAGAGTACTAGCGGGAGAACCGGAGACCCAGTACTTC,CSARVLAGEPETQYF
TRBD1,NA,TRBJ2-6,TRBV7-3,TGTGCCAGCAGCTTACGGGGACAGGGGTCTGGGGCCAACGTCCTGACTTTC,CASSLRGQGSGANVLTF
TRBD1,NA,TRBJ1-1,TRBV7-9,TGTGCCAGCAGCTTCGGGACAGGGCCGGGCACTGAAGCTTTCTTT,CASSFGTGPGTEAFF
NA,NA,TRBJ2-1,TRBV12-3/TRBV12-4,TGTGCCAGCACCACGAGGGGGGGGATAGGGCACGGACGCACGAATGAGCAGTTCTTC,CASTTRGGIGHGRTNEQFF
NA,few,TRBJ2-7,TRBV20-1,TGCAGTGCTCAGACGGGGCGGGAAATCTCCTACGAGCAGTACTTC,CSAQTGREISYEQYF
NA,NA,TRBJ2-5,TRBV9,TGTGCCAGCAGCGCTCTCGGGACTCATGAGGAGACCCAGTACTTC,CASSALGTHEETQYF
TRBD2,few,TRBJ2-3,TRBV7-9,TGTGCCAGCAGTAATAGCGGGAGGGCGGGAGATACGCAGTATTTT,CASSNSGRAGDTQYF
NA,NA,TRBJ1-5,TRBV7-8,TGTGCCAGCAGCTTAAGGGGCAGCCATCAGCCCCAGCATTTT,CASSLRGSHQPQHF
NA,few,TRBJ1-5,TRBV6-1,TGTGCCAGCAGGCGGGGCGGACTCAGCAATCAGCCCCAGCATTTT,CASRRGGLSNQPQHF
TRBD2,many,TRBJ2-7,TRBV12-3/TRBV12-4,TGTGCCAGCAGTTTATCTCTACTAGCGGGAGGGCACGAGCAGTACTTC,CASSLSLLAGGHEQYF
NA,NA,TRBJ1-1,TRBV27,TGTGCCAGCACCAAAAGCGGACCAAACACTGAAGCTTTCTTT,CASTKSGPNTEAFF
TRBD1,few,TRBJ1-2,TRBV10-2,TGCGCCAGCAGTCCAGCCCCCCAGGGGGGCCATGGCTACACCTTC,CASSPAPQGGHGYTF
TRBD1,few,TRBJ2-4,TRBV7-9,TGTGCCAGCAGTTTTACAGGGGGAGCTGCCAAAAACATTCAGTACTTC,CASSFTGGAAKNIQYF
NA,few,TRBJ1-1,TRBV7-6,TGTGCCAGCAGCCTGGGGGGATTCGGCGGAACTGAAGCTTTCTTT,CASSLGGFGGTEAFF
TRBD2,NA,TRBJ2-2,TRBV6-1,TGTGCCAGCAGTGAAAGAGCGGGAGACGGGGGCGGGGAGCTGTTTTTT,CASSERAGDGGGELFF
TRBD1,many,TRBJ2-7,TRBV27,TGTGCCAGCAGACGGACAGGGAACTACGAGTGGCAGTACTTC,CASRRTGNYEWQYF
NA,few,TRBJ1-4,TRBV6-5,TGTGCCAGCAGTTTCAGTCCGCAGGGGGAAAAACTGTTTTTT,CASSFSPQGEKLFF
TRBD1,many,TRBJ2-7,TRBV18,TGTGCCAGCTCAGAGAGGGGACAGTACGAGCAGTACTTC,CASSERGQYEQYF
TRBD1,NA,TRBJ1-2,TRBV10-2,TGCGCCAGCAGTGACTGGACAGGGGGTTCCTATGGCTACACCTTC,CASSDWTGGSYGYTF
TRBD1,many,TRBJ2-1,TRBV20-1,TGCAGTGCTAGGGAACGGGACAGCGGTTTTTTCTTC,CSARERDSGFFF
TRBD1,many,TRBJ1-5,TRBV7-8,TGTGCCAGCAGCAAGGGACAGGGGGCTTTAAGCAATCAGCCCCAGCATTTT,CASSKGQGALSNQPQHF
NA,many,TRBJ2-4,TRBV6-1,TGTGCCAGCAGTGGGACAGACAAAAACATTCAGTACTTC,CASSGTDKNIQYF
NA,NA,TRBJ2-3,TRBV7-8,TGTGCCAGCAGCTTAGTTCGGGACCGGTCAGATACGCAGTATTTT,CASSLVRDRSDTQYF
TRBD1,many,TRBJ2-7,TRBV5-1,TGCGCCAGCAGCTGGGCCCTTGGGACAGGCTACGAGCAGTACTTC,CASSWALGTGYEQYF
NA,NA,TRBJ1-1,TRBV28,TGTGCCAGCAGTTTACAGGGTCCGGAAGCTTTCTTT,CASSLQGPEAFF
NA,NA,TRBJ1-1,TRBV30,TGTGCCTGGAGCCGTCAGGCGGACACTGAAGCTTTCTTT,CAWSRQADTEAFF
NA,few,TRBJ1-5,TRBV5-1,TGCGCCAGCAGCTTGTATTCGGGGAATCAGCCCCAGCATTTT,CASSLYSGNQPQHF
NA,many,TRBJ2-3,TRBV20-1,TGCAGTGCTCCGGACCGGGGCGGGTCATTGACAGATACGCAGTATTTT,CSAPDRGGSLTDTQYF
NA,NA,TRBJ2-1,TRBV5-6,TGTGCCAGCAGCGCGTATCAGTACAATGAGCAGTTCTTC,CASSAYQYNEQFF
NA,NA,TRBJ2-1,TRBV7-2,TGTGCCAGCAGCTCTCTTTGGGGTGAGCAGTTCTTC,CASSSLWGEQFF
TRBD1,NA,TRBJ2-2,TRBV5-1,TGCGCCAGCAGCTGGACAGGGACCGCGAACACCGGGGAGCTGTTTTTT,CASSWTGTANTGELFF
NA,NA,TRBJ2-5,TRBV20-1,TGCAGTGCTAGAGCCCAGGCAGAGACCCAGTACTTC,CSARAQAETQYF
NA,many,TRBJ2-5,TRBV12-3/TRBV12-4,TGTGCCAGCAGTTTATATCAGGGACAAGAGACCCAGTACTTC,CASSLYQGQETQYF